Following are 22 T cell receptor beta chains from one sample sequenced in a study of beta chain features in type 1 diabetes. Their antigen targets remain unknown. Whole-study results and caveats: Type 1 diabetes patients had moderately but significantly shorter TCRB CDR3s in all four CD4+ subsets.

Expressed TCRB transcripts were sequenced because the isolated RNA had all been reverse transcribed beforehand. Only in-frame clones appear in the TCRdb table, and some are missing; sequencing was by immunoSEQ multiplex PCR. The sample lists some 250,000 clones, roughly 14% occurring once. Sample: naive CD4+ T cells from blood. These receptors originate from a man aged 25 to 40 with type 1 diabetes.

This clone came up a few times. The V call is TRBV30, the J call TRBJ1-5; D possibly corresponds to TRBD1 (6 bases). Per the germline V gene, CDR1 is GTSNPN and CDR2 is SVGIG (reference sequence). Between the trimmed V and J ends, which lost 4 bases and 3 bases, there was a span of 10 bases. This CDR3 is built from 13 residues. This CDR3 reads CAWTGTPNQPQHF. The CDR3 bases are TGTGCCTGGACCGGGACACCCAATCAGCCCCAGCATTTT.

This clone was seen more than once but under ten times. The chain recombines TRBV6-1 with TRBJ2-7; a possible D gene is TRBD1 (5 bases). CDR3 length: 13 residues. Germline-derived CDR1 and CDR2 are MNHNS and SASEGT. Trimming removed 5 bases from V and 0 bases from J, with 8 bases in between. CDR3 nucleotides: TGTGCCAGCAGTCAACAGGTCTCCTACGAGCAGTACTTC. Its protein is CASSQQVSYEQYF.

The chain has TRBV18 and TRBJ2-3; a possible D gene is TRBD2 (5 bases). The length of the CDR3 is 15 residues. The V gene lost 3 bases and the J gene lost 1 base, with 11 bases spanning the gap. Germline loops: CDR1 KGHSH, CDR2 LQKENI. The CDR3 region is CASSPTDGGTDTQYF. The CDR3, as DNA: TGTGCCAGCTCACCGACCGACGGGGGCACAGATACGCAGTATTTT.

This clone was observed a few times. The chain employs TRBV6-1 and TRBJ1-1; the D is unclear. Trimming took 6 bases from V and 5 from J, leaving 13 bases between them. Germline V gene sequence: CDR1 MNHNS, CDR2 SASEGT. This CDR3 is built from 13 residues. CDR3 nucleotide sequence: TGTGCCAGCAGAGGCAGCGCCGGTACTGAAGCTTTCTTT. Translation gives CASRGSAGTEAFF.

This clone was seen a handful of times. This chain joins TRBV9 and TRBJ1-3; D unclear. Germline lookup yields CDR1 SGDLS and CDR2 YYNGEE. V lost 3 bases and J 4 bases, leaving 14 bases between the germline ends. The CDR3 runs 15 residues. This CDR3 is CASSGTKAGGNTIYF. The CDR3 region has the DNA TGTGCCAGCAGCGGCACCAAGGCGGGCGGAAACACCATATATTTT.

This clone has only a few counts. This chain joins TRBV30 and TRBJ2-7, with 7 positions matching TRBD2. Looked up from germline, CDR1 is GTSNPN and CDR2 is SVGIG (reference sequence). The ends lost 3 bases at V and 5 bases at J; junction bases unmatched: 10. This CDR3 has 14 amino acids. The CDR3 loop is CAWRAVGREHEQYF. In DNA, the CDR3 is TGTGCCTGGAGAGCCGTTGGGCGGGAGCACGAGCAGTACTTC.

The chain combines TRBV12-5 with TRBJ1-2, with D unclear. V was pared by 7 bases and J by 5 bases, with 17 bases between. CDR1 LGHNT and CDR2 FRNRAP come from the germline V gene. This CDR3 spans 14 amino acids. Here the CDR3 DNA reads TGTGCTAGTGTCGGTGCCCCCCGGGGATATGGCTACACCTTC. Translation: CASVGAPRGYGYTF.

The rearrangement uses TRBV28 and TRBJ2-4, with 7 bases matching TRBD1. V was pared by 6 bases and J by 7 bases, with 9 bases of the junction left unmatched. The CDR3 covers 14 residues. Germline CDR1 MDHEN, CDR2 SYDVKM. The CDR3, as DNA: TGTGCCAGCAGAGAGAAGGGGGCTTGGAACATTCAGTACTTC. This gives the protein CASREKGAWNIQYF.

The chain joins TRBV6-1 to TRBJ2-1; 10 bases are a match to TRBD1. Germline V gives CDR1 MNHNS, CDR2 SASEGT. With V trimmed by 3 bases and J by 15 bases, 2 bases remained unmatched. The CDR3 spans 11 residues. CDR3 nucleotide sequence: TGTGCCAGCAGTGAGGGACAGGGGTGGTTCTTC. Translating it yields CASSEGQGWFF.

The rearrangement links TRBV28 to TRBJ2-5; no clear D. The V gene's germline CDR1 is MDHEN and CDR2 SYDVKM. Trimming left V 5 bases short and J 1 base short, with 5 bases between. The CDR3 spans 12 residues. CDR3 nucleotides: TGTGCCAGCAGTCTACCCCAAGAGACCCAGTACTTC. Residues: CASSLPQETQYF.

In its sample, this clone was seen a few times. The rearrangement joins TRBV9 to TRBJ1-2; TRBD1 matches at 7 bases. V shed 2 bases and J 6 bases; nucleotides not matched to a gene: 4. The CDR3 consists of 13 residues. Germline CDR1 is SGDLS and CDR2 is YYNGEE. Here the CDR3 reads CASSVDREDGYTF. The CDR3 DNA is TGTGCCAGCAGCGTTGACAGGGAGGATGGCTACACCTTC.

The V gene is TRBV30, the J gene TRBJ2-7; TRBD2 is a possible D gene (6 bases). The CDR3 spans 15 residues. Looked up from germline, CDR1 is GTSNPN and CDR2 is SVGIG (reference sequence). The V end was cut by 2 bases, the J end by 6 bases, with 20 bases between. CDR3 DNA: TGTGCCTGGAGTTCCAGCTCTCTGGGGGGTCGCGAGCAGTACTTC. Translation: CAWSSSSLGGREQYF. Full variable domain (remainder filled in from reference TRBV30 and TRBJ2-7): SQTIHQWPATLVQPVGSPLSLECTVEGTSNPNLYWYRQAAGRGLQLLFYSVGIGQISSEVPQNLSASRPQDRQFILSSKKLLLSDSGFYLCAWSSSSLGGREQYFGPGTRLTVT.

This clone has more than one count but fewer than ten. The V and J genes are TRBV4-1 and TRBJ2-7; D may be TRBD2 (5 bases). Germline CDR1 reads MGHRA; CDR2 reads YSYEKL. The CDR3 length is 17 residues. Trimming took off 4 bases at V and 2 bases at J, with 21 bases between the two ends. CDR3 DNA: TGCGCCAGCAGCCGAAGATTGGAGGACCCTCTGGCCTACGAGCAGTACTTC. As protein: CASSRRLEDPLAYEQYF.

The rearrangement joins TRBV6-6 to TRBJ2-2; D call uncertain. The CDR3 totals 14 residues. The germline V gene encodes CDR1 MNHNY and CDR2 SVGAGI (reference sequence). Trimming left V 0 bases short and J 7 bases short, with 9 bases between. In DNA form, the CDR3 reads TGTGCCAGCAGTTACTCGGGCGTGGGCGGGGAGCTGTTTTTT. Translated, it gives CASSYSGVGGELFF.

The sample holds a few counts of this clone. V usage is TRBV19 and J usage is TRBJ2-2; a weak D match, TRBD2 (5 bases). V gave up 11 bases and J gave up 1 base, with 11 bases separating them. CDR1 and CDR2 from the germline V gene are LNHDA and SQIVND (reference sequence). The CDR3 loop spans 13 amino acids. The CDR3 region is CALGGGNTGELFF. CDR3 nucleotides: TGTGCCCTCGGCGGAGGGAACACCGGGGAGCTGTTTTTT.

The sample holds one count of this clone. The chain has TRBV14 and TRBJ2-3, with D perhaps matching TRBD2 (5 bases). The CDR3 spans 14 residues. The germline V and J ends were trimmed by 2 bases and 2 bases, with 8 bases remaining between them. In germline, CDR1 is SGHDN, CDR2 FVKESK. The CDR3 nucleotides read TGTGCCAGCAGCCAACAGGAGGTCACAGATACGCAGTATTTT. This sequence encodes CASSQQEVTDTQYF.

V and J are TRBV2 and TRBJ1-1, with a tentative D call TRBD1 (5 bases). The germline V gene encodes CDR1 SNHLY and CDR2 FYNNEI. The CDR3 is made up of 14 amino acids. V lost 5 bases and J 4 bases, leaving 14 bases between the germline ends. In nucleotides, the CDR3 is TGTGCCAGCAGTCCCCGGACAACGGTCACTGAAGCTTTCTTT. It is translated as CASSPRTTVTEAFF.

There are a few counts of this clone. J is TRBJ2-3 and V is TRBV30; possible D gene TRBD2, 6 bases. Between the trimmed V and J ends, which lost 3 bases and 5 bases, there was a span of 12 bases. Germline values: CDR1 GTSNPN, CDR2 SVGIG (reference sequence). This CDR3 is 13 amino acids long. This chain's CDR3 is CAWSLSGGDTQYF. CDR3 coding DNA: TGTGCCTGGAGCCTCTCCGGGGGAGATACGCAGTATTTT. Together with reference TRBV30 and TRBJ2-3, the CDR3 gives the full variable domain: SQTIHQWPATLVQPVGSPLSLECTVEGTSNPNLYWYRQAAGRGLQLLFYSVGIGQISSEVPQNLSASRPQDRQFILSSKKLLLSDSGFYLCAWSLSGGDTQYFGPGTRLTVL.

This clone turned up a few times. The chain joins TRBV5-1 to TRBJ2-7, with D perhaps TRBD2 (5 bases). Trimming cost V 5 bases and J 6 bases, with 15 bases left between them. Germline CDR1 and CDR2: SGHRS and YFSETQ. CDR3 length: 13 residues. CDR3 protein: CASRQILAGEQYF. The CDR3 DNA follows: TGCGCCAGCAGGCAAATTCTAGCTGGCGAGCAGTACTTC. The whole variable domain, filled in from reference TRBV5-1 and TRBJ2-7, reads KAGVTQTPRYLIKTRGQQVTLSCSPISGHRSVSWYQQTPGQGLQFLFEYFSETQRNKGNFPGRFSGRQFSNSRSEMNVSTLELGDSALYLCASRQILAGEQYFGPGTRLTVT.

This clone has only a few counts. The chain is built from TRBV14 and TRBJ2-5; tentative D call: TRBD2 (6 bases). Trimming shortened V by 4 bases and J by 5 bases, and 26 bases separated the two germline ends. This CDR3 is 18 amino acids long. Germline loops: CDR1 SGHDN, CDR2 FVKESK. The CDR3 sequence is CASSPSGGSGPLGETQYF. CDR3 nucleotide sequence: TGTGCCAGCAGCCCGTCGGGTGGTAGCGGACCCCTTGGGGAGACCCAGTACTTC.

The chain uses TRBV7-9 and TRBJ2-1, with TRBD2 matching 7 bases. V was clipped by 0 bases and J by 9 bases; unmatched bases: 14. CDR3 length: 17 amino acids. CDR1 and CDR2 from the germline V gene are SEHNR and FQNEAQ (reference sequence). CDR3 nucleotides: TGTGCCAGCAGCTTAGCCGAGCGGGACTCGATTCGGGGTGAGCAGTTCTTC. It codes for CASSLAERDSIRGEQFF.

The chain employs TRBV18 and TRBJ2-7; a possible D gene is TRBD1 (6 bases). The CDR3 loop spans 15 amino acids. V shed 2 bases and J shed 1 base, with 12 bases lying between them. Germline-derived CDR1 and CDR2 are KGHSH and LQKENI. The CDR3 DNA follows: TGTGCCAGCTCACCAACGACAGGCCTATCCTACGAGCAGTACTTC. Amino acids: CASSPTTGLSYEQYF. Complete variable domain (other parts from reference TRBV18 and TRBJ2-7): NAGVMQNPRHLVRRRGQEARLRCSPMKGHSHVYWYRQLPEEGLKFMVYLQKENIIDESGMPKERFSAEFPKEGPSILRIQQVVRGDSAAYFCASSPTTGLSYEQYFGPGTRLTVT.